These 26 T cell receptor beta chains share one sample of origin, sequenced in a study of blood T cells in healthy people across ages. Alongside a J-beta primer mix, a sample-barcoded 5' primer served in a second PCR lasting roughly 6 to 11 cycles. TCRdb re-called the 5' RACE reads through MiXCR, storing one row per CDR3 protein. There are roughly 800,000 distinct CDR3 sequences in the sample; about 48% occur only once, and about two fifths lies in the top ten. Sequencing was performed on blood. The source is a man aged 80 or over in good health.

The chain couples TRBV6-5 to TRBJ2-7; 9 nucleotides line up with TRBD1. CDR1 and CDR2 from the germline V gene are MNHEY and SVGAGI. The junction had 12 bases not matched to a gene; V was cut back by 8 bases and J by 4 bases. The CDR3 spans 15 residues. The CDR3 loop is CASGLGDRASYEQYF. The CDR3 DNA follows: TGTGCCAGCGGTTTGGGGGACAGGGCGTCTTACGAGCAGTACTTC.

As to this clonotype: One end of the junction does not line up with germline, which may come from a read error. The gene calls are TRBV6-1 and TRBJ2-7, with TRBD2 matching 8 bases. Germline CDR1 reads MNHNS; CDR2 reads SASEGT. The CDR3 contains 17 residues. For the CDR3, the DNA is TGTGCCAGCAGTCAAGCGGGAGATCCCGAAAGGGCTCGCGAGCAGTACTTC. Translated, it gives CASSQAGDPERAREQYF.

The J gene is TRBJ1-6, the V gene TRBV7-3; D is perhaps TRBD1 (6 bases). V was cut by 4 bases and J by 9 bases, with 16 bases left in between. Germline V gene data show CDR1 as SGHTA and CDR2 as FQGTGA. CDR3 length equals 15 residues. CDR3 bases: TGTGCCAGCAGCTCAAGAGGGGGAGGCGGTTCACCCCTCCACTTT. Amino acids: CASSSRGGGGSPLHF. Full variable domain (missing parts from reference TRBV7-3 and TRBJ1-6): GAGVSQTPSNKVTEKGKYVELRCDPISGHTALYWYRQSLGQGPEFLIYFQGTGAADDSGLPNDRFFAVRPEGSVSTLKIQRTERGDSAVYLCASSSRGGGGSPLHFGNGTRLTVT.

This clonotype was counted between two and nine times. Here the CDR3 DNA reads TGTGCCAGCAGTTTAACAACAGACAGGATCGTAACGCAGTACTTC. Translating gives CASSLTTDRIVTQYF. The V and J genes are TRBV28 and TRBJ2-4, with D perhaps matching TRBD1 (6 bases). CDR3 length equals 15 residues. Germline V gene data show CDR1 as MDHEN and CDR2 as SYDVKM. Between the trimmed V and J ends, which lost 2 bases and 13 bases, there was a span of 21 bases.

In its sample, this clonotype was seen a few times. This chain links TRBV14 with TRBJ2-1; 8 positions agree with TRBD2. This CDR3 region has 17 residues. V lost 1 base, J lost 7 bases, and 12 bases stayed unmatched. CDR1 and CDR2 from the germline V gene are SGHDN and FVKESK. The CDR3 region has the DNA TGTGCCAGCAGCCAAGGCATAACCGGGAGGGCCAGGAATGAGCAGTTCTTC. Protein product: CASSQGITGRARNEQFF. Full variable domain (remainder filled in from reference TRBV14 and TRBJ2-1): EAGVTQFPSHSVIEKGQTVTLRCDPISGHDNLYWYRRVMGKEIKFLLHFVKESKQDESGMPNNRFLAERTGGTYSTLKVQPAELEDSGVYFCASSQGITGRARNEQFFGPGTRLTVL.

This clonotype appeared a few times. CDR3 nucleotides: TGTGCCAGCAGCCCGGGACAGGATGAAACAGATACGCAGTATTTT. Its translation is CASSPGQDETDTQYF. This rearrangement joins TRBV3-1 to TRBJ2-3; 8 nucleotides agree with TRBD1. The CDR3 is 15 residues long. CDR1 is LGHDT and CDR2 is YNNKEL in the germline V gene (reference sequence). The J segment lost 3 bases and the V segment lost 4 bases, leaving 6 bases of the junction unmatched.

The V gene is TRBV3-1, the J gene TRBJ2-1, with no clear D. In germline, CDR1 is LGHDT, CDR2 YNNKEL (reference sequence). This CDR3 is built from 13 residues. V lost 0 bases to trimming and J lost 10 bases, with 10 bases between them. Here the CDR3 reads CASSQDLGREQFF. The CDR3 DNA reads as TGTGCCAGCAGCCAAGATCTGGGTAGGGAGCAGTTCTTC.

As DNA, the CDR3 is TGTGCCAGCAGCGACGGGAGTTCTTCCTACGAGCAGTACTTC. Its translation: CASSDGSSSYEQYF. V and J are TRBV11-3 and TRBJ2-7, with D tentatively TRBD2 (6 bases). Germline CDR1 SGHNT, CDR2 YENEEA. Trimming removed 5 bases from V and 1 base from J, with 12 bases in between. The CDR3 runs to 14 residues.

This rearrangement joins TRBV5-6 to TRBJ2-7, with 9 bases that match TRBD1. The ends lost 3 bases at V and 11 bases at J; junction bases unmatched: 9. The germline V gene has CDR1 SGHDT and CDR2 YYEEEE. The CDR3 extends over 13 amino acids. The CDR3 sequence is CASSSIRDRVEYF. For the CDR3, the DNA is TGTGCCAGCAGCTCGATCCGGGACAGGGTGGAGTACTTC.

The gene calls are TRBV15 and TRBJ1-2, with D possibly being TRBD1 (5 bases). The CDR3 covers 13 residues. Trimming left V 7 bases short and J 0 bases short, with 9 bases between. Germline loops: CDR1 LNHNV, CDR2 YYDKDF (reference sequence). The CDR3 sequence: CATTTAPNYGYTF. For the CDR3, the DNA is TGTGCCACCACGACAGCACCTAACTATGGCTACACCTTC.

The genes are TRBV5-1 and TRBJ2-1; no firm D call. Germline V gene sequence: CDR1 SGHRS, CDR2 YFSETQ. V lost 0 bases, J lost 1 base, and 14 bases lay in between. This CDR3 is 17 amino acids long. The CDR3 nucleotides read TGCGCCAGCAGCTTGGATACAAGGACCGGGTCCTACAATGAGCAGTTCTTC. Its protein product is CASSLDTRTGSYNEQFF.

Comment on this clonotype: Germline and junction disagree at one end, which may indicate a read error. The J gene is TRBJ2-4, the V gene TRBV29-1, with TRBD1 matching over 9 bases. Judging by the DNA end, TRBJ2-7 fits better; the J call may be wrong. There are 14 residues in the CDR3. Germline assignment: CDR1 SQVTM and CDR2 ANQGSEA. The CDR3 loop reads CSVVRTGAFYEQYF. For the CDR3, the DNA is TGTAGCGTTGTGCGGACAGGGGCCTTCTACGAGCAGTACTTC.

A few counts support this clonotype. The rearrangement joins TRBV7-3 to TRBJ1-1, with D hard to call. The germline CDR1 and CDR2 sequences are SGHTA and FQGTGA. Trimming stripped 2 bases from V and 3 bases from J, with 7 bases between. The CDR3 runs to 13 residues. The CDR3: CASSLDLDTEAFF. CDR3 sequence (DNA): TGTGCCAGCAGCTTAGACTTAGACACTGAAGCTTTCTTT.

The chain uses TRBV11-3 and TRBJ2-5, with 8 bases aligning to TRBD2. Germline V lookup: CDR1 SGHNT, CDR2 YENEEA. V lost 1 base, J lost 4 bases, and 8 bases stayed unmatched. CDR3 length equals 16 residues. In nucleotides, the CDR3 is TGTGCCAGCAGCTTAGGGCTGGCGGGAGGAACAGAGACCCAGTACTTC. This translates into CASSLGLAGGTETQYF.

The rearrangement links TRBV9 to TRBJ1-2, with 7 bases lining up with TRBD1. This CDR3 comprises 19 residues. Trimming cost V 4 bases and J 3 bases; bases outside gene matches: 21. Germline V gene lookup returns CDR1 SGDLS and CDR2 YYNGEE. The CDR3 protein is CASSPRQGPSLDAHYGYTF. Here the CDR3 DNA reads TGTGCCAGCAGCCCGAGACAGGGACCGAGTTTGGATGCCCACTATGGCTACACCTTC.

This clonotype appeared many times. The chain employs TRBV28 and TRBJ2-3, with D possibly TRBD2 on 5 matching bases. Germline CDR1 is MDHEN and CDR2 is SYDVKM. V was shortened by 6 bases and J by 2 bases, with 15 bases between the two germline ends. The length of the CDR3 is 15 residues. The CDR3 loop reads CASSSPGLNTDTQYF. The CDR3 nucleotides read TGTGCCAGCAGCTCGCCGGGATTAAACACAGATACGCAGTATTTT.

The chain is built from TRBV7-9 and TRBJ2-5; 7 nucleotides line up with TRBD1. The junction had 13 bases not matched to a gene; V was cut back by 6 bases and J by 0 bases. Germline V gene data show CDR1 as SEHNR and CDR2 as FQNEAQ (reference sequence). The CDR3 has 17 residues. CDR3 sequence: CASRSNPGTANQETQYF. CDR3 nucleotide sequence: TGTGCCAGCAGGTCCAATCCCGGGACAGCAAACCAAGAGACCCAGTACTTC.

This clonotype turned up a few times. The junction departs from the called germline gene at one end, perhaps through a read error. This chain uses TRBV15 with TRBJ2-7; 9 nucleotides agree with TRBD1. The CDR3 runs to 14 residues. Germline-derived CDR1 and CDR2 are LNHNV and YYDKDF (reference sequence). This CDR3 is CATSGEGQGYEQYF. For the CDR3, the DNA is TGTGCCACCAGCGGAGAAGGACAGGGGTACGAGCAGTACTTC.

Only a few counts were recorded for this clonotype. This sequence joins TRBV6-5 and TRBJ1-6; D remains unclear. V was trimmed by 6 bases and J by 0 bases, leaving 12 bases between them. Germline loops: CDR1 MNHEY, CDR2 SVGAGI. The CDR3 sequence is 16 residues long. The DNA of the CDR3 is TGTGCCAGCAGATTTGACCGGAGCTCCTATAATTCACCCCTCCACTTT. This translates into CASRFDRSSYNSPLHF.

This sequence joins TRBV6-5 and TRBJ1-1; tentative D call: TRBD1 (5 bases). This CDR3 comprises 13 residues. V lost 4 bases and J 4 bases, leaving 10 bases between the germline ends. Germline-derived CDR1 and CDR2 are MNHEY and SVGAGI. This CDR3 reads CASSLGTGTEAFF. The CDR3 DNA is TGTGCCAGCAGTTTAGGGACCGGCACTGAAGCTTTCTTT.

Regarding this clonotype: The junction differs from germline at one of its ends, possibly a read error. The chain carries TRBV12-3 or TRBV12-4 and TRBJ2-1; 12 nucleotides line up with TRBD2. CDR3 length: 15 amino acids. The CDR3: CVSSLGLAGSNEQFF. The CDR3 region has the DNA TGTGTCAGCAGTTTAGGACTAGCGGGAAGCAATGAGCAGTTCTTC.

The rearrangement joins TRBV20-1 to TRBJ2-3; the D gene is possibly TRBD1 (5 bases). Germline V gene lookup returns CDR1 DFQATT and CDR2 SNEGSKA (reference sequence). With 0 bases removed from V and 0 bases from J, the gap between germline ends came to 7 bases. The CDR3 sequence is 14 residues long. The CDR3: CSARDSGSTDTQYF. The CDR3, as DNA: TGCAGTGCTAGAGATTCAGGGAGCACAGATACGCAGTATTTT.

The CDR3 sequence is CSALARVEGLPNYGYTF. CDR3 DNA sequence: TGCAGTGCCCTGGCCCGGGTTGAGGGGCTTCCTAACTATGGCTACACCTTC. The rearrangement links TRBV20-1 to TRBJ1-2; perhaps TRBD1 as D (5 bases). The CDR3 extends over 17 amino acids. Germline V gene data show CDR1 as DFQATT and CDR2 as SNEGSKA (reference sequence). Between the trimmed V and J ends, which lost 6 bases and 0 bases, there was a span of 23 bases.

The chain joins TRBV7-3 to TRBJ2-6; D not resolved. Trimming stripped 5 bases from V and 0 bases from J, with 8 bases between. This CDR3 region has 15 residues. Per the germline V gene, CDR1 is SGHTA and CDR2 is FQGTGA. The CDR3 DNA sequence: TGTGCCAGCAGCAGACCGAGCTCTGGGGCCAACGTCCTGACTTTC. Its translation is CASSRPSSGANVLTF.

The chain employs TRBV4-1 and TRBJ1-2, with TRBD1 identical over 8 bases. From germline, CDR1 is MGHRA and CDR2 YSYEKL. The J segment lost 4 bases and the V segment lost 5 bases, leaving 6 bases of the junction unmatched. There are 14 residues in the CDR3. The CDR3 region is CASSTGQGSYGYTF. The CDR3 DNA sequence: TGCGCCAGCAGCACTGGACAGGGAAGCTATGGCTACACCTTC.

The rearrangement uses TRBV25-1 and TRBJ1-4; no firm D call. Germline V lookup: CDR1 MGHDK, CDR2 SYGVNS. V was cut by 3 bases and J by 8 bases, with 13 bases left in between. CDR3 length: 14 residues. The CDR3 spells CASSDLEMREKLFF. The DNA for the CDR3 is TGTGCCAGCAGTGATTTGGAGATGCGGGAAAAACTGTTTTTT.